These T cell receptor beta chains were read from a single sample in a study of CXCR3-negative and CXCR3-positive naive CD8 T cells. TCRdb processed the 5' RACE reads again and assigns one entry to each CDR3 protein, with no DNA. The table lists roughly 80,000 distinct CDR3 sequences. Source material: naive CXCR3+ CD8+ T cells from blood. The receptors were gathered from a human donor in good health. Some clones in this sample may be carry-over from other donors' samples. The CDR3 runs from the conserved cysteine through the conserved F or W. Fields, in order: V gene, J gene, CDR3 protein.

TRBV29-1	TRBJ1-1	CSVEAFVGEAFF
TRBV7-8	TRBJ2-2	CASSPGVVELFF
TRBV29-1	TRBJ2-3	CSVDTQRVTDTQYF
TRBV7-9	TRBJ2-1	CASSLSGFQFF
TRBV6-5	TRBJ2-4	CASSSGQLLAKNIQYF
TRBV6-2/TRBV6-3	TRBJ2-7	CASSYLTSGYRLYEQYF
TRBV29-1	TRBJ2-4	CSVAGIQEYRQNIQYF
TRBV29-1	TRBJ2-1	CSVCSVTSYNEQFF
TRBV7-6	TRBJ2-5	CASSLGGGQETQYF
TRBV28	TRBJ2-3	CASSSALGDTQYF
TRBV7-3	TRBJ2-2	CASSQGGTGELFF
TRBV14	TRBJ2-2	CASSHRGKDTGELFF
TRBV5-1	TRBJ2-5	CASSLAHREIETQYF
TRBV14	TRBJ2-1	CASSQDLRTSGLRSYNEQFF
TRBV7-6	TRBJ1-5	CASSPDPEGASGQPQHF
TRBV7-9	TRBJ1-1	CASSSTDREVGTEAFF
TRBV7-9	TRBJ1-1	CASSFGLVAFF
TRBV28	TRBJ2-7	CASSPRLIGYEQYF
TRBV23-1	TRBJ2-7	CASSQSGTGTPYEQYF
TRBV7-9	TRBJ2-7	CASKWTGTYEQYF
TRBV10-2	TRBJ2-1	CASSVVGAGTQEGEQFF
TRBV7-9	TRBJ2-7	CASSSHPRQGSSYEQYF
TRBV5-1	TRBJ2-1	CASSLTPTSGRRGEQFF
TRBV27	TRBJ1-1	CASTGHGPPGTEAFF
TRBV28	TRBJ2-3	CASSPPGTDTQYF
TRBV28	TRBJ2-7	CASSSTGTGSYEQYF
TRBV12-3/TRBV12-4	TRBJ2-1	CASSLTGASSYNEQFF